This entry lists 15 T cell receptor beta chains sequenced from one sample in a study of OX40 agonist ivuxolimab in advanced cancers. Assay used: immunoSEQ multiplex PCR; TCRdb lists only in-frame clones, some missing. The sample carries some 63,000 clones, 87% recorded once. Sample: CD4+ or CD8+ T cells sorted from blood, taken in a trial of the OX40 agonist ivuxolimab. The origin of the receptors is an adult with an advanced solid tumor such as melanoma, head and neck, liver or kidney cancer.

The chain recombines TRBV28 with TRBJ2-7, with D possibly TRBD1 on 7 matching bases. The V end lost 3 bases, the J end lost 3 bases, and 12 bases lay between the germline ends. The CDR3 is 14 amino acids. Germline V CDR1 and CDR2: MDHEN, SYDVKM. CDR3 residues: CASSFQGEVYEQYF. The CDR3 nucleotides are TGTGCCAGCAGTTTCCAGGGGGAGGTCTACGAGCAGTACTTC.

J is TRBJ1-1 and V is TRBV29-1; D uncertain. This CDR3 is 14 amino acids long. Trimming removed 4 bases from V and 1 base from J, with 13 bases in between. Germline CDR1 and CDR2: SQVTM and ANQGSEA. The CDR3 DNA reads TGCAGCGTTGTTAGTTGGATATCGAACACTGAAGCTTTCTTT. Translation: CSVVSWISNTEAFF.

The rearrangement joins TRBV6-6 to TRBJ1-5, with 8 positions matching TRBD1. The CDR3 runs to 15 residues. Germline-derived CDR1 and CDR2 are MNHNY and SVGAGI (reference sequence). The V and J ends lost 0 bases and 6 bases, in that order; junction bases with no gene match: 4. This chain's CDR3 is CASSYSSQGGQPQHF. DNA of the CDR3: TGTGCCAGCAGTTACTCCTCACAGGGGGGTCAGCCCCAGCATTTT.

The CDR3 DNA reads TGTGCCAGCAGCTTACCTCTACAGGGGGCAAGGGAGACCCAGTACTTC. Protein product: CASSLPLQGARETQYF. V and J are TRBV7-8 and TRBJ2-5, with TRBD1 matching 9 bases. J gave up 5 bases and V 2 bases, and 9 bases lay outside the gene matches. This CDR3 region has 16 residues. In germline, CDR1 is SGHVS, CDR2 FQNEAQ.

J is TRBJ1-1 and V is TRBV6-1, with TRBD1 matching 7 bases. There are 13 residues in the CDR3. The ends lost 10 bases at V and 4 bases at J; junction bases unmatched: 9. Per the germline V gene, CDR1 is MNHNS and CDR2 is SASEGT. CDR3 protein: CAIFDRVRTEAFF. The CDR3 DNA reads TGTGCCATCTTCGACAGGGTCCGCACTGAAGCTTTCTTT.

The CDR3 DNA follows: TGTGCCAGCAGTCCGGGACTAGCGAACTCGAAGCAGTACTTC. It translates to CASSPGLANSKQYF. The chain couples TRBV6-9 to TRBJ2-7; TRBD2 matches 10 bases. V lost 5 bases and J lost 8; bases outside the gene matches: 9. Germline V lookup: CDR1 MNHGY, CDR2 SVAAGI. The CDR3 loop spans 14 amino acids.

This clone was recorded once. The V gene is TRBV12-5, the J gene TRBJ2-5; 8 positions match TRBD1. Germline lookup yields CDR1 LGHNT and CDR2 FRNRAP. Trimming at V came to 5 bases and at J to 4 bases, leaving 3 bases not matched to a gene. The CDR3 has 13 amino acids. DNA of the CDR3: TGTGCTAGTGGTGTACAGGGGGGAGAGACCCAGTACTTC. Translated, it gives CASGVQGGETQYF.

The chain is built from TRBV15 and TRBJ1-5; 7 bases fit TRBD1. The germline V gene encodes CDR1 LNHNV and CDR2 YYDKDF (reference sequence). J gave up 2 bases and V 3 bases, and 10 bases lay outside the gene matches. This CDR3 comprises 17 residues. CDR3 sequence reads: CATSSSSYRGRNQPQHF. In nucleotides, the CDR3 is TGTGCCACCAGCAGTTCCTCCTACAGGGGACGCAATCAGCCCCAGCATTTT.

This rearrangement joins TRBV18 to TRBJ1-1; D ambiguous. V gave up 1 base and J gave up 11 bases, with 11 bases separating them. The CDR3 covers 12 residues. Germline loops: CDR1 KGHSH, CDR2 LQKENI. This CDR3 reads CASSPLDGKAFF. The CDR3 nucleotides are TGTGCCAGCTCACCACTAGATGGGAAGGCTTTCTTT.

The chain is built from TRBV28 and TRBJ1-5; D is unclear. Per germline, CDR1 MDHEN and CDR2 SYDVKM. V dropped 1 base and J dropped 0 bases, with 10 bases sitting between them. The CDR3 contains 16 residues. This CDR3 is CASSLYRRYSNQPQHF. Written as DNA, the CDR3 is TGTGCCAGCAGTTTATATCGCAGATATAGCAATCAGCCCCAGCATTTT.

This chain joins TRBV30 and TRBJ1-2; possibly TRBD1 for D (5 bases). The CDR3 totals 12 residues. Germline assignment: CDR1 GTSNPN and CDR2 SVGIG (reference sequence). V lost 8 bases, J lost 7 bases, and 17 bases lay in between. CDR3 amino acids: CARGEGGGGYTF. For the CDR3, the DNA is TGTGCCCGGGGGGAGGGCGGCGGTGGCTACACCTTC.

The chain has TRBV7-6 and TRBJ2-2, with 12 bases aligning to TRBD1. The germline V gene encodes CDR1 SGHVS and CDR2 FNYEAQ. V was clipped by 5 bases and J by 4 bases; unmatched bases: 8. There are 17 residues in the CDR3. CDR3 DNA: TGTGCCAGCAGCCCGGGACAGGGGGCAATGGTCACCGGGGAGCTGTTTTTT. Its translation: CASSPGQGAMVTGELFF.

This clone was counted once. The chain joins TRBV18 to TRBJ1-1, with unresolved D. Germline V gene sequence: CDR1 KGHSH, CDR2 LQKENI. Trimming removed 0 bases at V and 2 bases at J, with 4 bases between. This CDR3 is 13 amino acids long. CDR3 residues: CASSPPENTEAFF. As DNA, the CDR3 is TGTGCCAGCTCACCACCGGAAAACACTGAAGCTTTCTTT.

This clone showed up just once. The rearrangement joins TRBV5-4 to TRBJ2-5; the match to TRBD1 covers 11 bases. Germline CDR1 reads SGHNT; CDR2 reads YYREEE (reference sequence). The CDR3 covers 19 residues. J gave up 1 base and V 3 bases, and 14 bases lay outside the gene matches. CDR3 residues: CASSYPGTGGIVSQETQYF. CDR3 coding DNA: TGTGCCAGCAGCTACCCCGGGACAGGGGGGATCGTATCCCAAGAGACCCAGTACTTC.

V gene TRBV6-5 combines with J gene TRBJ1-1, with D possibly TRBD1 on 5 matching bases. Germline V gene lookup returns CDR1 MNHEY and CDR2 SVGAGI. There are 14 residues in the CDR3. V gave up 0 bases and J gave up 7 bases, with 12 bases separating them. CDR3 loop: CASSYSIWGNEAFF. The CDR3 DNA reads TGTGCCAGCAGTTACTCCATTTGGGGGAATGAAGCTTTCTTT.